Reported below is one TCR beta chain. There is no known antigen for this receptor. No base quality values were provided; no much bigger clone lies one nucleotide off. The data belong to a study of blood T cell repertoires in COVID-19 (TCRdb year 2020). With respect to the entire study: Samples from collaborators originated in the United States, Italy and Spain and spanned both the acute and convalescent phases of COVID-19. Nearly every sample came with metadata listing a de-identified subject ID, COVID-19 status, age in years and sex. Deeply sampled blood TCRbeta repertoires from subjects exposed to, actively infected with, or recovered from COVID-19 were included in the dataset. The material from the prospective study consisted of cDNA or gDNA derived from T cells, B-cell-depleted T cells, or PBMCs. Samples came from the ongoing ImmuneRACE study (first 160 participants) plus 1,254 subjects from 6 global collaborators. A freely available public database, intended as a resource for researchers studying the immune response to SARS-CoV-2, is where the repertoires were released. Where HLA class I and class II types were available, the types were taken from metadata supplied by the sample provider, not from assay-based typing. What the work shows at the level of the full study, not this receptor alone: Clinical and demographic metadata were provided uncurated, with the amount varying by source and participant.

Each collaborating institution followed its own protocols to collect whole blood in K2EDTA tubes. For TCRbeta analysis, collaborator samples were shipped as frozen whole blood, as isolated PBMCs, or as DNA extracted from either sample type. The immunoSEQ Assay, a bias-controlled multiplex PCR, was used to amplify TCRbeta CDR3 regions from genomic DNA. Per the source publication's procedure: Within the assay, amplification of reference gene primers was used to estimate how many nucleated cells each sample contained. To quantify the absolute abundance of each unique TCRbeta CDR3 rearrangement, sequence reads were collapsed and filtered. For each sample, productive Simpson clonality was calculated by taking the square root of Simpson's diversity index across productive rearrangements. Entries here come from immuneACCESS through TCRdb and include only in-frame sequences with V and J called. Some clones fail to appear in such tables; in the studies checked, an unresolved V gene covers under half of the shortfall, and the cause of the remainder is unknown. From that table come the V and J calls and clone size; the DNA was used to work out D and trimming. The sample contains some 270,000 clones, around 85% of them found a single time. In total, the top ten clones hold about 10% of the sample.

The CDR3 has 18 amino acids, counting the end cysteine and phenylalanine. CDR3 DNA is the only sequence kept; it has 54 bases, read in frame from the first base. The germline V gene encodes CDR1 LGHDT and CDR2 YNNKEL (reference sequence). V and J lose 1 base and 6 bases, and a span of 19 bases separates them. Sequencing used peripheral blood. This TCR came from a woman aged 65 to 85 with acute or convalescent COVID-19. The sequence is built from TRBV3-1 (or the pseudogene TRBV3-2) and TRBJ1-6; the D gene is unclear. The DNA sequence is as follows: TGTGCCAGCAGCCAAGTACCTAATGGAGGGTCAAGTAATTCACCCCTCCACTTT. This is translated as CASSQVPNGGSSNSPLHF.